This T cell receptor (beta chain) was obtained from a study of blood T cell repertoires in COVID-19. Here immunoSEQ multiplex PCR was the method, and the copy in TCRdb shows in-frame clones only, minus some. The data hold over 130,000 clones, with 65% to 90% observed a single time. Germline CDR1 reads KGHDR; CDR2 reads SFDVKD. V trimming: 4 bases; J trimming: 5 bases; junction bases outside the gene matches: 6. CDR3 size: 14 residues. The genes are TRBV24-1 and TRBJ1-2; TRBD1 aligns across 7 bases. The receptor was isolated from a man in his 70s with acute or convalescent COVID-19. Sequencing was performed on peripheral blood. The CDR3 spells CATSEPGQPYGYTF. DNA for the CDR3: TGTGCCACCAGTGAACCGGGACAGCCTTATGGCTACACCTTC.